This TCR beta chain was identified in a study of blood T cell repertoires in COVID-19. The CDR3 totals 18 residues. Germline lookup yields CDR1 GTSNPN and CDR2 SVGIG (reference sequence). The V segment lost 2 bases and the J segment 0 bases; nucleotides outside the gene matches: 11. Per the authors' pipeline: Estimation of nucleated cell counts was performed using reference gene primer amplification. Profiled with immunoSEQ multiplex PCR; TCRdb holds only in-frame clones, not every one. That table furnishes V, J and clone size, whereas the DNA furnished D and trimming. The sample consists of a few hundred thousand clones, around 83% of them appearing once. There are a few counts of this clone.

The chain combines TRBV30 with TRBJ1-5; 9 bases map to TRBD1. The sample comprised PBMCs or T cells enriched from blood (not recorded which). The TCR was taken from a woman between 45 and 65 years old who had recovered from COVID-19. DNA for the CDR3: TGTGCCTGGAGTACATACAGACAGGGGGGCTATAGCAATCAGCCCCAGCATTTT. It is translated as CAWSTYRQGGYSNQPQHF.